The sequence of this T cell receptor beta chain was determined in a study of cytotoxic CD8 clonotypes in ibrutinib-treated CLL. About 2 micrograms of genomic DNA from cryopreserved PBMCs went into TCR beta libraries. This CDR3 contains 17 residues. Germline V CDR1 and CDR2: SGHTA, FQGNSA. The V and J ends lost 0 bases and 2 bases respectively, with 17 bases between them. Study results and limitations: Shared public clonotypes were rare, and on treatment they either got smaller or stayed the same. Samples were collected at differing times from sustained-remission and progressing patients.

This clone was seen a few times. Its antigen is undetermined. Targeted sequencing depth ranged from 1 in 200,000 to 1 in 1 million T cells. TCRdb's copy holds only in-frame clones and misses some; the assay was immunoSEQ multiplex PCR. The sample carries 130,000 or so clones, approximately 75% recorded once. The chain combines TRBV7-2 with TRBJ2-7; D unclear. The receptor was isolated from a human donor with chronic lymphocytic leukemia. The sequences come from PBMCs, collected after 12 months of ibrutinib treatment. CDR3: CASSLAHSPSSPYEQYF. The CDR3 bases are TGTGCCAGCAGCTTAGCGCACAGTCCATCTTCACCCTACGAGCAGTACTTC. The full variable domain, with the rest looked up from reference TRBV7-2 and TRBJ2-7, is GAGVSQSPSNKVTEKGKDVELRCDPISGHTALYWYRQSLGQGLEFLIYFQGNSAPDKSGLPSDRFSAERTGGSVSTLTIQRTQQEDSAVYLCASSLAHSPSSPYEQYFGPGTRLTVT.